This TCR beta chain is from a study of T-cell reconstitution after alpha-beta-depleted transplantation in children. This clonotype was observed at least ten times. There are 13 residues in the CDR3. The V and J ends lost 6 bases and 0 bases respectively, with 8 bases between them. Germline V CDR1 and CDR2: SEHNR, FQNEAQ (reference sequence). The TCRbeta library was prepared with unique molecular identifiers. Each CDR3 protein is one row after TCRdb ran MiXCR on the PCR reads. The data show around 600,000 distinct CDR3 sequences, 23% seen once. This rearrangement joins TRBV7-9 to TRBJ1-1; D call uncertain. The receptor was isolated from a boy younger than two who had a stem cell transplant for acute myeloid leukemia, so the T cells may come from the graft donor. The sequencing here drew on PBMCs, mostly from graft donor cells, taken 360 days after TCRalphabeta/CD19-depleted stem cell transplant. The CDR3 region has the DNA TGTGCCAGCAGTCCGGGTTTGAACACTGAAGCTTTCTTT. The encoded protein is CASSPGLNTEAFF.